Listed below are T cell receptor beta chains from one sample, sequenced in a study of T cell repertoires in cytomegalovirus infection. MiXCR, applied by TCRdb to the reads, yields one record per CDR3 protein. The sample gives 830,000 or so distinct CDR3 sequences, over 25% of which show up once; about an eighth is in the top ten. Their cognate antigens are unknown. The sequencing here drew on cultured CD8+ T cells from PBMCs, taken from culture after CMV antigen stimulation. Receptors originate from a human donor in good health (CMV status not recorded). Some clones in this sample may be carry-over from other donors' samples. CDR3s include the opening cysteine and the closing phenylalanine or tryptophan. The D gene is left open where the match is weak. The size entry is marked missing in some rows and otherwise reads once, few, many or a size class.

TRBD1	TRBV7-2	.	TRBJ1-6	TGTGCCAGCAGCTTATCAGGGGGCAGGAATTCACCCCTCCACTTT	CASSLSGGRNSPLHF
.	TRBV28	few	TRBJ1-2	TGTGCCAGCACCCCAGGGGAGGGACCCTATGGCTACACCTTC	CASTPGEGPYGYTF
.	TRBV5-1	.	TRBJ1-1	TGCGCCAGCAGCCCCCGGGACGTCAGTGAAGCTTTCTTT	CASSPRDVSEAFF
.	TRBV7-6	few	TRBJ1-1	TGTGCCAGCAGCTTAGCCTCGGGGTCGGGTACTGAAGCTTTCTTT	CASSLASGSGTEAFF
.	TRBV7-2	many	TRBJ2-3	TGTGCCAGCAGCTTAGCGGCCGGAGGCACGGGCACAGATACGCAGTATTTT	CASSLAAGGTGTDTQYF
.	TRBV19	.	TRBJ2-6	TGTGCCAGTATAGAGTACTCTGGGGCCAACGTCCTGACTTTC	CASIEYSGANVLTF
TRBD1	TRBV7-9	.	TRBJ2-6	TGTGCCAGCAGCTTACCCAGGGGGAGCTCTGGGGCCAACGTCCTGACTTTC	CASSLPRGSSGANVLTF
TRBD1	TRBV27	many	TRBJ2-2	TGTGCCAGCAGTCCAGGGACAGGGAGGAACACCGGGGAGCTGTTTTTT	CASSPGTGRNTGELFF
.	TRBV7-9	few	TRBJ1-1	TGTGCCAGCAGCGTAGAAACCCTTGAAGCTTTCTTT	CASSVETLEAFF
TRBD1	TRBV10-3	few	TRBJ1-4	TGTGCCATCACCCCGACAGGGTCTAATGAAAAACTGTTTTTT	CAITPTGSNEKLFF
.	TRBV14	.	TRBJ2-2	TGTGCCAGCAGCCAAGATGGGGGAGCCCTACCCGGGGAGCTGTTTTTT	CASSQDGGALPGELFF
.	TRBV10-3	few	TRBJ2-3	TGTGCCATCAGTGGTTTGTTAAGGGTAGCAGAGGGCGGGCCGGCAGATACGCAGTATTTT	CAISGLLRVAEGGPADTQYF
TRBD2	TRBV24-1	.	TRBJ2-2	TGTGCCACCAGTGGCGGGGGGACCGGGGAGCTGTTTTTT	CATSGGGTGELFF
TRBD1	TRBV6-5	few	TRBJ1-6	TGTGCCAGCAGTTCGACAGGGATTGCACCCCTCCACTTT	CASSSTGIAPLHF
.	TRBV28	.	TRBJ2-3	TGTGCCACCACCCCCGAGACTAGAGCAGATACGCAGTATTTT	CATTPETRADTQYF
.	TRBV5-4	many	TRBJ2-1	TGTGCCAGCAGCTTGTCGGCAGGGGCCTCGGTGGATGAGCAGTTCTTC	CASSLSAGASVDEQFF
.	TRBV4-1	few	TRBJ1-1	TGCGCCAGCAGCCCGTCACAGGGAAACACTGAAGCTTTCTTT	CASSPSQGNTEAFF
TRBD1	TRBV19	.	TRBJ2-3	TGTGCCAGTAGTAGTCGTAACAGGGGAGATACGCAGTATTTT	CASSSRNRGDTQYF
TRBD2	TRBV4-3	few	TRBJ2-1	TGCGCCAGCAGCCAAGATATTAGCGGGGGTTACAATGAGCAGTTCTTC	CASSQDISGGYNEQFF
.	TRBV12-3/TRBV12-4	.	TRBJ1-2	TGTGCCAGCAGTAGGGACAATCATAACTATGGCTACACCTTC	CASSRDNHNYGYTF
.	TRBV6-6	few	TRBJ1-4	TGTGCCAGCAGTTTCCTGGGAGATGAAAAACTGTTTTTT	CASSFLGDEKLFF
.	TRBV7-6	.	TRBJ1-5	TGTGCCAGCAGCTTAGCGGGGGGGCAGGGGATTAATCAGCCCCAGCATTTT	CASSLAGGQGINQPQHF
.	TRBV2	.	TRBJ1-1	TGTGCCAGCAGCACCGATAACCCCCACACTGAAGCTTTCTTT	CASSTDNPHTEAFF
.	TRBV6-6	.	TRBJ1-2	TGTGCCAGCAGTTACGGGCAGGGTCTTGGCTACACCTTC	CASSYGQGLGYTF
TRBD1	TRBV19	.	TRBJ1-6	TGTGCCAGTAGTAGTCTAAACAGGGGAGCAAATTCACCCCTCCACTTT	CASSSLNRGANSPLHF
TRBD2	TRBV2	few	TRBJ2-3	TGTGCCAGCAAGGGGACTAGCTATAGCACAGATACGCAGTATTTT	CASKGTSYSTDTQYF
TRBD1	TRBV27	few	TRBJ2-7	TGTGCCAGCAGTTTATGGACAGGACTTACCTACGAGCAGTACTTC	CASSLWTGLTYEQYF
.	TRBV7-2	many	TRBJ1-2	TGTGCCAGCAGCTCGGGACGACCTGGCTACACCTTC	CASSSGRPGYTF